The T cell receptor beta chain described here comes from a study of vaccination effects on CD4 cells after COVID-19. About the study: At 16 days and one week before vaccination, a couple of convalescent patients gave samples.

As to this clone: No antigen is known for it.

Expansion with viral peptide pools was applied to antigen-specific CD4+ T cells by the ViraFEST assay prior to sequencing. Following culture for under 12 days, CD4+ T cells were isolated. From March to December 2020, the person had a SARS-CoV-2 infection that was confirmed by PCR. Germline loops: CDR1 LGHDT, CDR2 YNNKEL (reference sequence). Trimming cost V 3 bases and J 7 bases; bases outside gene matches: 10. CDR3 length: 18 amino acids. Only in-frame clones appear in the TCRdb table, and some are missing; sequencing was by immunoSEQ multiplex PCR. The table lists some 40,000 clones, approximately 72% of them singletons.

Sequencing used CD4+ T cells from PBMCs cultured with HCoV-NL63 spike peptides, obtained before COVID-19 vaccination. The chain recombines TRBV3-1 (or the pseudogene TRBV3-2) with TRBJ2-1; 15 bases line up with TRBD2. The TCR comes from a human donor who had a prior SARS-CoV-2 infection. In nucleotides, the CDR3 is TGTGCCAGCAGCCACGAGTCACCCGGGACTAGCGGGGGGAATGAGCAGTTCTTC. It codes for CASSHESPGTSGGNEQFF.